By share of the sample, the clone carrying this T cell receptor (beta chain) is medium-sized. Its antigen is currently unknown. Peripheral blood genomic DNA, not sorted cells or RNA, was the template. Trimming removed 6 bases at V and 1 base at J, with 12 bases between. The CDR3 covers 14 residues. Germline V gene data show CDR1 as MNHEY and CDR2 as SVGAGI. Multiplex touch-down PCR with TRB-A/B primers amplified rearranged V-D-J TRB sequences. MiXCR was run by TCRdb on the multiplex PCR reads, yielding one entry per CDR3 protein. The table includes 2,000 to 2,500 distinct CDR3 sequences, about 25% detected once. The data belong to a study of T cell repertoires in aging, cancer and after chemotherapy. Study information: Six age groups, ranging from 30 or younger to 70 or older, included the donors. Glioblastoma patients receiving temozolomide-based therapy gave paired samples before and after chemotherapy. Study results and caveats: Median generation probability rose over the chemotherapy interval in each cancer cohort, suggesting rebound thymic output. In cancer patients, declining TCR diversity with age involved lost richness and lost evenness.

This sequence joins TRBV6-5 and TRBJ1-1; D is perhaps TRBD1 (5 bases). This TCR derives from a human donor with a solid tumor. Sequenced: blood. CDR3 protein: CASRVAGTNTEAFF. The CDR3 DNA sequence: TGTGCCAGCAGGGTGGCAGGGACGAACACTGAAGCTTTCTTT.